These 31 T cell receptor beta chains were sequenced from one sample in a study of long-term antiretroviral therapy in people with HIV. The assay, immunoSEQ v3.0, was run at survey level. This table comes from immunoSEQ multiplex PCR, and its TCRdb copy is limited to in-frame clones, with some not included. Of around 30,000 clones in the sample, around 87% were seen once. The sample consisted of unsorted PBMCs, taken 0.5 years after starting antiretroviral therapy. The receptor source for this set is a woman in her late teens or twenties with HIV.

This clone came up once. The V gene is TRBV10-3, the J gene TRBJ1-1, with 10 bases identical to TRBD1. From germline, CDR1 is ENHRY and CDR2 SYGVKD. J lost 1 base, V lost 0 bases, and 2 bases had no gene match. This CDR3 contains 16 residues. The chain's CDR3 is CAISESRTGGNTEAFF. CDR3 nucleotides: TGTGCCATCAGTGAGTCCCGGACAGGGGGGAACACTGAAGCTTTCTTT.

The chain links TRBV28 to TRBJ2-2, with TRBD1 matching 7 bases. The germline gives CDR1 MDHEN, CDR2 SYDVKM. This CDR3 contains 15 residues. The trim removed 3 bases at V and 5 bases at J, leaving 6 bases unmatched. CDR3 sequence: CASSFRDRWTGELFF. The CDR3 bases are TGTGCCAGCAGTTTCCGGGACAGATGGACCGGGGAGCTGTTTTTT.

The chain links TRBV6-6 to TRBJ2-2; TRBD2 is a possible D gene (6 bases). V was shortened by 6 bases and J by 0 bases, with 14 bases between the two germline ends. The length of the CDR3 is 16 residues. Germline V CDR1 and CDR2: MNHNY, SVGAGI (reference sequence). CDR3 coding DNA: TGTGCCAGCAGGCCCCTAGGAGGGACGAACACCGGGGAGCTGTTTTTT. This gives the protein CASRPLGGTNTGELFF.

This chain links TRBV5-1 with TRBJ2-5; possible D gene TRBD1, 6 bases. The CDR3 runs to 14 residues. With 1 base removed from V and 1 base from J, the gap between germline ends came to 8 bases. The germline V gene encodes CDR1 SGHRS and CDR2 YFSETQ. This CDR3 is CASSLRTVQETQYF. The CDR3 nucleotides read TGCGCCAGCAGCTTGCGGACAGTCCAAGAGACCCAGTACTTC. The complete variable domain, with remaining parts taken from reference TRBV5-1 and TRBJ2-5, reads KAGVTQTPRYLIKTRGQQVTLSCSPISGHRSVSWYQQTPGQGLQFLFEYFSETQRNKGNFPGRFSGRQFSNSRSEMNVSTLELGDSALYLCASSLRTVQETQYFGPGTRLLVL.

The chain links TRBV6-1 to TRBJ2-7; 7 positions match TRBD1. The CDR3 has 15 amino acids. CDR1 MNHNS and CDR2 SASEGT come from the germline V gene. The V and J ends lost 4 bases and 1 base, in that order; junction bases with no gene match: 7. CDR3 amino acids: CASSARTGTSYEQYF. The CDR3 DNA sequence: TGTGCCAGCAGTGCTCGGACAGGAACGTCCTACGAGCAGTACTTC.

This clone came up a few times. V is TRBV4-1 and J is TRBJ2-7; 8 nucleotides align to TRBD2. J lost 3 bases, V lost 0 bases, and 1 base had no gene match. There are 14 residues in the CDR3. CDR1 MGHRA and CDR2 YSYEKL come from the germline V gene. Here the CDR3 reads CASSQELAVYEQYF. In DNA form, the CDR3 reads TGCGCCAGCAGCCAAGAACTAGCGGTCTACGAGCAGTACTTC.

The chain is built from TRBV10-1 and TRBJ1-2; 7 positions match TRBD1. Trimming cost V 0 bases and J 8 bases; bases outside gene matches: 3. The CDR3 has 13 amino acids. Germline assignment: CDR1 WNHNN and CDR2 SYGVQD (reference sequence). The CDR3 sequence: CASSESTGTGYTF. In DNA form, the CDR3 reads TGCGCCAGCAGTGAGTCGACAGGGACCGGCTACACCTTC.

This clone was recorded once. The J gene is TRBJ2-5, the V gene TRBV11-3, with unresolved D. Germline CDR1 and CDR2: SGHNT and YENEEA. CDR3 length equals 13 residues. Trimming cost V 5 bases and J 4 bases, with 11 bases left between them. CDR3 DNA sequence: TGTGCCAGCAGCCCTTCTCGGGCAGAGACCCAGTACTTC. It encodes CASSPSRAETQYF.

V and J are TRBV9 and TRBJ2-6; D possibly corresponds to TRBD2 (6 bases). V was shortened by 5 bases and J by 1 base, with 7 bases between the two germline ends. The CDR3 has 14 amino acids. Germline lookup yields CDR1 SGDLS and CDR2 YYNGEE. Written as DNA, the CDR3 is TGTGCCAGCAGTGGGGGGTCTGGGGCCAACGTCCTGACTTTC. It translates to CASSGGSGANVLTF.

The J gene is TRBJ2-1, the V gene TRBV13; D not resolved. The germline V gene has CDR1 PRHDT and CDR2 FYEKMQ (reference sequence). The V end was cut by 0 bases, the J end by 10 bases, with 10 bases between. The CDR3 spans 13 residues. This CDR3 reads CASSLGRLFEQFF. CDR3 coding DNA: TGTGCCAGCAGCTTAGGAAGGTTGTTCGAGCAGTTCTTC.

This chain's CDR3 is CASSPRQGQETQYF. Here the CDR3 DNA reads TGTGCCAGCAGCCCAAGACAGGGCCAAGAGACCCAGTACTTC. The rearrangement links TRBV9 to TRBJ2-5, with 7 bases matching TRBD1. V shed 4 bases and J 1 base; nucleotides not matched to a gene: 4. Germline values: CDR1 SGDLS, CDR2 YYNGEE. This CDR3 contains 14 residues. The entire variable domain, with the rest obtained from reference TRBV9 and TRBJ2-5, is as follows: DSGVTQTPKHLITATGQRVTLRCSPRSGDLSVYWYQQSLDQGLQFLIQYYNGEERAKGNILERFSAQQFPDLHSELNLSSLELGDSALYFCASSPRQGQETQYFGPGTRLLVL.

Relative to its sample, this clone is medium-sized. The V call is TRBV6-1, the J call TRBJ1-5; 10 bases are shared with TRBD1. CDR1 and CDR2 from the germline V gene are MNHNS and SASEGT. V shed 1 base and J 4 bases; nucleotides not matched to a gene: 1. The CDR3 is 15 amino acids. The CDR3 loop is CASSEGTGGNQPQHF. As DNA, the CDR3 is TGTGCCAGCAGTGAAGGGACAGGGGGTAATCAGCCCCAGCATTTT.

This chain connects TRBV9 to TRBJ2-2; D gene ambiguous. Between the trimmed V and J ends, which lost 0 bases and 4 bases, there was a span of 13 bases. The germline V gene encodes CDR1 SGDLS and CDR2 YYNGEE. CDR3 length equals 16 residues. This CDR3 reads CASSVGRRVSTGELFF. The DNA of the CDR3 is TGTGCCAGCAGCGTAGGCCGCCGGGTTAGCACCGGGGAGCTGTTTTTT.

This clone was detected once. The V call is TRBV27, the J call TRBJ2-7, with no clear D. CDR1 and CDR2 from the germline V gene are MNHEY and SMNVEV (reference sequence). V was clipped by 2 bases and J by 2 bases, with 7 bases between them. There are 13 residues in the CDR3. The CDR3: CASSLGETYEQYF. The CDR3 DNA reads TGTGCCAGCAGTTTAGGTGAGACCTACGAGCAGTACTTC.

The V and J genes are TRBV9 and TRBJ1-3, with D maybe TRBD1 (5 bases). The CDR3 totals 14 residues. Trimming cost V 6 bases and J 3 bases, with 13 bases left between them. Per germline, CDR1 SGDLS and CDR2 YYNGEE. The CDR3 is CASNFQGDGNTIYF. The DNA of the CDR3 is TGTGCCAGCAACTTCCAAGGGGATGGAAACACCATATATTTT.

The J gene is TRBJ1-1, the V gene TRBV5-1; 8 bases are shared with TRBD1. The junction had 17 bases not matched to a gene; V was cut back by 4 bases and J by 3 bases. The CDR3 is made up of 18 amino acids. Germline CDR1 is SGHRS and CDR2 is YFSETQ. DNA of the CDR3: TGCGCCAGCAGCGCCTTGACAGGGGTGTTAGAGTTGCACACTGAAGCTTTCTTT. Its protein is CASSALTGVLELHTEAFF.

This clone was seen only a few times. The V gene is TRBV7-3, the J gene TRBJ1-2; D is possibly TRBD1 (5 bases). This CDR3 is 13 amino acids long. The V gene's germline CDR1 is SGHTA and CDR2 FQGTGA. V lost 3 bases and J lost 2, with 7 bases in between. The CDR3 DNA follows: TGTGCCAGCAGCTTGACAGTAAACTATGGCTACACCTTC. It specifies CASSLTVNYGYTF.

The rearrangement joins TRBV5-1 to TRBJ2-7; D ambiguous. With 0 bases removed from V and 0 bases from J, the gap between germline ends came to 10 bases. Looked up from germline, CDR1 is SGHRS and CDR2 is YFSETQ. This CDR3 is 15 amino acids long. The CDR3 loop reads CASSLAQSSSYEQYF. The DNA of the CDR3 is TGCGCCAGCAGCTTGGCGCAGTCAAGCTCCTACGAGCAGTACTTC.

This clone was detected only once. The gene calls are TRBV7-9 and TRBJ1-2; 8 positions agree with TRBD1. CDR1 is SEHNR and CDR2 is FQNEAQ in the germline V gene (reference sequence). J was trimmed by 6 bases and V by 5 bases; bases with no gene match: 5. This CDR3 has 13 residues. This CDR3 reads CASSRTGQHGYTF. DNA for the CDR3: TGTGCCAGCAGCCGGACAGGGCAGCATGGCTACACCTTC.

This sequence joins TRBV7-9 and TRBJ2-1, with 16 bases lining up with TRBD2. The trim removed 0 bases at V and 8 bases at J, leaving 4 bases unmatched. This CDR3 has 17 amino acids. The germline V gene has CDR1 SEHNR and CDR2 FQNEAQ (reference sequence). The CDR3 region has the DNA TGTGCCAGCAGCTTAGCGCGGGGACTAGCGGGAGGGGATGAGCAGTTCTTC. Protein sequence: CASSLARGLAGGDEQFF. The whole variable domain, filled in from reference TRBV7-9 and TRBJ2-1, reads DTGVSQNPRHKITKRGQNVTFRCDPISEHNRLYWYRQTLGQGPEFLTYFQNEAQLEKSRLLSDRFSAERPKGSFSTLEIQRTEQGDSAMYLCASSLARGLAGGDEQFFGPGTRLTVL.

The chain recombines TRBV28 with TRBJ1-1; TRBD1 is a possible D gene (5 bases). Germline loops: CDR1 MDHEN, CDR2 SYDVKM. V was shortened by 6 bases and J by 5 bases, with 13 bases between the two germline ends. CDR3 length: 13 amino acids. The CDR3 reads CASRGTLTTEAFF. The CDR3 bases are TGTGCCAGCAGGGGGACGCTGACGACTGAAGCTTTCTTT.

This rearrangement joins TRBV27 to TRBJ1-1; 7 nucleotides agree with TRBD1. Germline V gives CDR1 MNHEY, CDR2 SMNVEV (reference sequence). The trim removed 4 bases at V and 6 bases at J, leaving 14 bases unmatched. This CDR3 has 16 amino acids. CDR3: CASSYGTVITGAEAFF. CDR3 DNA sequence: TGTGCCAGCAGTTACGGGACAGTTATCACGGGAGCTGAAGCTTTCTTT.

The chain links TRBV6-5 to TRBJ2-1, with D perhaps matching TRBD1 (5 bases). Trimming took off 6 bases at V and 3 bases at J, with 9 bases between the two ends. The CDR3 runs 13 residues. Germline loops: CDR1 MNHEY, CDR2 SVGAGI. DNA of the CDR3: TGTGCCAGCAGGGTAGGGGACTACAATGAGCAGTTCTTC. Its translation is CASRVGDYNEQFF.

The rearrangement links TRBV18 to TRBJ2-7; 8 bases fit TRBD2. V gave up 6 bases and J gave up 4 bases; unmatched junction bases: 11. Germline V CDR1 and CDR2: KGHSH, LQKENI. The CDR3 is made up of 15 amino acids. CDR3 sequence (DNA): TGTGCCAGCTCGCCCTACGGGGGGGTCACATACGAGCAGTACTTC. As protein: CASSPYGGVTYEQYF.

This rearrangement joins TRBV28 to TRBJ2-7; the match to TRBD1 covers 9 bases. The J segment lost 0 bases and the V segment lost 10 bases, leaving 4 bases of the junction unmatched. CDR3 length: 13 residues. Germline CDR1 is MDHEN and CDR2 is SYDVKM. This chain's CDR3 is CAITGGHSYEQYF. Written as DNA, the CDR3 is TGTGCCATCACAGGGGGCCACTCCTACGAGCAGTACTTC.

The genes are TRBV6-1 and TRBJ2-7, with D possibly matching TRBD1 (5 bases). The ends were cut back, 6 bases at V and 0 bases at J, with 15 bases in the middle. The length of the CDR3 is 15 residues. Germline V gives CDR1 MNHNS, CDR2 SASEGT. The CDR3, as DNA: TGTGCCAGCAGGTCAGGGTTCGTCGCCTCCTACGAGCAGTACTTC. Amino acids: CASRSGFVASYEQYF.

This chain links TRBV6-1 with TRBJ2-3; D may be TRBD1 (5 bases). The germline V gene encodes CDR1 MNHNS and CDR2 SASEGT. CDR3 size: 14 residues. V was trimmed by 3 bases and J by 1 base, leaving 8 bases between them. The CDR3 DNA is TGTGCCAGCAGTGACACCAGGGGCACAGATACGCAGTATTTT. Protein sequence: CASSDTRGTDTQYF.

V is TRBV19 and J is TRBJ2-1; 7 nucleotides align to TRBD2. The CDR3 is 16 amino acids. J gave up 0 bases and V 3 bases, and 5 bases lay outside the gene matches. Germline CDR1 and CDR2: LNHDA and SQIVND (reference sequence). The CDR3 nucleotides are TGTGCCAGTAGTATCATAACGGGAGGCTCCTACAATGAGCAGTTCTTC. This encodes CASSIITGGSYNEQFF.

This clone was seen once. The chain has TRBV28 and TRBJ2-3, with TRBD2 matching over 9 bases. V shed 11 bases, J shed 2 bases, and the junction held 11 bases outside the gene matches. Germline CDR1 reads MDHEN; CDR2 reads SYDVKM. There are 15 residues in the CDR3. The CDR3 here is CAVQAGGLHTDTQYF. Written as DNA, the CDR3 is TGTGCCGTTCAGGCGGGAGGGCTTCACACAGATACGCAGTATTTT.

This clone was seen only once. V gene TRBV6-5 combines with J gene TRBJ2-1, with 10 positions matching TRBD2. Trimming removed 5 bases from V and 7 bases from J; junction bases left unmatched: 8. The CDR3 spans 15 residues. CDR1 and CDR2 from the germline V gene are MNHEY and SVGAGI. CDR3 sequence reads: CASSPFGTSANEQFF. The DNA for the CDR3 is TGTGCCAGCAGTCCTTTCGGGACTAGCGCTAATGAGCAGTTCTTC.

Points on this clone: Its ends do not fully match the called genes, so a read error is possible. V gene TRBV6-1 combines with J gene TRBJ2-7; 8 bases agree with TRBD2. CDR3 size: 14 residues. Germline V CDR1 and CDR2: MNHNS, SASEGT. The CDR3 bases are TGTACCAGCAGTGAACTAGCGGAATCCTACGAGCAGTACTTC. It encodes CTSSELAESYEQYF.